These 30 T cell receptor beta chains came from one sample sequenced in a study of cytomegalovirus exposure and HLA in healthy donors (dated by TCRdb to about 2017). The receptor library was made with the immunoSEQ multiplex PCR assay. The multiplex PCR relied on a mix of 60 forward primers for TCR Vbeta segments and 13 reverse primers for TCR Jbeta segments. Not all clones reach the TCRdb copy of this immuneACCESS table, which keeps in-frame sequences only. Checked studies attribute under half of the gap to unresolved V genes and leave the rest unexplained. The sample table holds over 80,000 clones, of which approximately 64% were seen once. About 6% of the sample rests with the top ten. The source material was PBMCs. All receptors derive from a boy aged 5-17 years in good health and CMV-seropositive.

The gene calls are TRBV2 and TRBJ1-1, with D hard to call. Germline CDR1 SNHLY, CDR2 FYNNEI. The V end was cut by 6 bases, the J end by 10 bases, with 15 bases between. The CDR3 extends over 12 amino acids. CDR3 loop: CASRAAEVGAFF. CDR3 nucleotides: TGTGCCAGCAGAGCCGCAGAGGTGGGAGCTTTCTTT.

The table lists this clone with a few counts. The chain employs TRBV7-9 and TRBJ2-5; D might be TRBD2 (5 bases). This CDR3 is built from 13 residues. V shed 7 bases and J shed 2 bases, with 11 bases lying between them. The germline V gene has CDR1 SEHNR and CDR2 FQNEAQ (reference sequence). CDR3 DNA sequence: TGTGCCAGCATCGGTTCGGGGCAAGAGACCCAGTACTTC. This codes for CASIGSGQETQYF.

The chain joins TRBV27 to TRBJ2-7; TRBD1 might be the D (6 bases). Germline values: CDR1 MNHEY, CDR2 SMNVEV (reference sequence). The V and J ends lost 4 bases and 5 bases respectively, with 12 bases between them. This CDR3 spans 13 amino acids. The CDR3 region has the DNA TGTGCCAGCAGTTCGCAGGGGAACCACGAGCAGTACTTC. This sequence encodes CASSSQGNHEQYF.

This rearrangement joins TRBV10-3 to TRBJ2-1; 10 bases map to TRBD1. After removal of 7 bases from V and 6 bases from J, the junction contained 9 bases not matched to a gene. Looked up from germline, CDR1 is ENHRY and CDR2 is SYGVKD. The CDR3 is 15 residues long. The CDR3 region is CAITNPGQGFNEQFF. The CDR3 coding sequence is TGTGCCATCACCAACCCGGGACAGGGGTTCAATGAGCAGTTCTTC.

The V gene is TRBV30, the J gene TRBJ2-7; no clear D. CDR1 GTSNPN and CDR2 SVGIG come from the germline V gene (reference sequence). CDR3 length equals 14 residues. Trimming shortened V by 2 bases and J by 0 bases, and 11 bases separated the two germline ends. CDR3 in amino acids: CAWSPPVSSYEQYF. In nucleotides, the CDR3 is TGTGCCTGGAGTCCCCCGGTCTCCTCCTACGAGCAGTACTTC.

This clone was counted a few times. V is TRBV7-2 and J is TRBJ2-7; D call uncertain. Trimming took 1 base from V and 12 from J, leaving 19 bases between them. Germline V gives CDR1 SGHTA, CDR2 FQGNSA. The CDR3 consists of 14 residues. CDR3 region: CASSLVCPGTVGYF. The CDR3, as DNA: TGTGCCAGCAGCTTAGTTTGTCCAGGTACAGTTGGGTACTTC.

The rearrangement uses TRBV5-4 and TRBJ2-7; weak D call: TRBD2 (5 bases). The CDR3 spans 14 residues. Germline assignment: CDR1 SGHNT and CDR2 YYREEE (reference sequence). The germline V and J ends were trimmed by 0 bases and 5 bases, with 12 bases remaining between them. This CDR3 is CASSLGAGVNEQYF. DNA for the CDR3: TGTGCCAGCAGCTTGGGGGCGGGTGTTAACGAGCAGTACTTC.

The CDR3: CAWSKEQGYYGYTF. CDR3 nucleotide sequence: TGTGCCTGGAGTAAGGAACAGGGTTACTATGGCTACACCTTC. The gene calls are TRBV30 and TRBJ1-2; a possible D gene is TRBD1 (6 bases). CDR1 GTSNPN and CDR2 SVGIG come from the germline V gene (reference sequence). This CDR3 has 14 residues. Trimming pared 2 bases from V and 3 bases from J, leaving 13 bases between.

The V gene is TRBV5-1, the J gene TRBJ1-5; 9 bases are a match to TRBD1. CDR1 and CDR2 (germline): SGHRS, YFSETQ. With V trimmed by 0 bases and J by 6 bases, 4 bases remained unmatched. The CDR3 consists of 15 residues. The CDR3 DNA reads TGCGCCAGCAGCTTGGAGACAGGGGGATTTCAGCCCCAGCATTTT. It codes for CASSLETGGFQPQHF.

This clone has just a few counts. The chain is built from TRBV5-6 and TRBJ2-1; TRBD2 aligns across 8 bases. J gave up 9 bases and V 0 bases, and 8 bases lay outside the gene matches. The CDR3 runs 15 residues. Per germline, CDR1 SGHDT and CDR2 YYEEEE. In DNA, the CDR3 is TGTGCCAGCAGCTTGGTGGGCCGGGAGGGCCGTGAGCAGTTCTTC. Encoded protein: CASSLVGREGREQFF.

In DNA, the CDR3 is TGTGCCAGCAGCGAGACAGCCCGCGGGGAACTGTTTTTT. Amino acid sequence: CASSETARGELFF. The rearrangement joins TRBV7-9 to TRBJ1-4, with D possibly being TRBD1 (5 bases). The CDR3 sequence is 13 residues long. Trimming stripped 5 bases from V and 12 bases from J, with 16 bases between. The germline gives CDR1 SEHNR, CDR2 FQNEAQ (reference sequence).

This clone was observed a few times. This rearrangement joins TRBV6-5 to TRBJ1-1; D is possibly TRBD1 (6 bases). Trimming removed 0 bases at V and 4 bases at J, with 9 bases between. Germline loops: CDR1 MNHEY, CDR2 SVGAGI. CDR3 length: 14 residues. The CDR3 sequence is CASSYSGGRTEAFF. The CDR3 nucleotides are TGTGCCAGCAGTTACTCGGGGGGGCGCACTGAAGCTTTCTTT.

The chain carries TRBV5-4 and TRBJ2-5; possibly TRBD2 for D (6 bases). Germline assignment: CDR1 SGHNT and CDR2 YYREEE (reference sequence). V lost 5 bases and J lost 5, with 13 bases in between. The CDR3 length is 13 residues. The CDR3 region is CASRDGSRETQYF. The CDR3 DNA reads as TGTGCCAGCAGGGACGGGAGTCGGGAGACCCAGTACTTC.

The rearrangement links TRBV23-1 to TRBJ1-5, with 9 positions matching TRBD1. Being an ORF, TRBV23-1 has a function that is uncertain. The CDR3 extends over 20 amino acids. J gave up 4 bases and V 3 bases, and 19 bases lay outside the gene matches. CDR3 sequence reads: CASSHRGRTGDSSRNQPQHF. The DNA of the CDR3 is TGCGCCAGCAGTCATCGAGGGAGGACAGGGGATAGTAGTAGGAATCAGCCCCAGCATTTT.

The chain carries TRBV15 and TRBJ1-4; D gene ambiguous. The CDR3 length is 15 residues. Germline CDR1 and CDR2: LNHNV and YYDKDF (reference sequence). V dropped 3 bases and J dropped 0 bases, with 8 bases sitting between them. CDR3 DNA: TGTGCCACCAGCAGCCCTCCTGCAACTAATGAAAAACTGTTTTTT. Its protein is CATSSPPATNEKLFF.

The J gene is TRBJ1-1, the V gene TRBV27; D is unclear. Per the germline V gene, CDR1 is MNHEY and CDR2 is SMNVEV (reference sequence). The CDR3 loop spans 14 amino acids. The ends were cut back, 3 bases at V and 4 bases at J, with 12 bases in the middle. CDR3 sequence: CASSLRFLSTEAFF. The CDR3 nucleotides read TGTGCCAGCAGTTTGCGTTTTCTGAGCACTGAAGCTTTCTTT.

The chain combines TRBV11-2 with TRBJ2-7; no firm D call. V was shortened by 6 bases and J by 7 bases, with 13 bases between the two germline ends. The CDR3 runs to 12 residues. In germline, CDR1 is SGHAT, CDR2 FQNNGV. CDR3 sequence: CASRRVAGEQYF. The CDR3 DNA sequence: TGTGCCAGCAGACGAGTAGCTGGAGAGCAGTACTTC. Supplemented by reference TRBV11-2 and TRBJ2-7, the full variable domain reads EAGVAQSPRYKIIEKRQSVAFWCNPISGHATLYWYQQILGQGPKLLIQFQNNGVVDDSQLPKDRFSAERLKGVDSTLKIQPAKLEDSAVYLCASRRVAGEQYFGPGTRLTVT.

The chain is built from TRBV19 and TRBJ1-2; 7 bases are shared with TRBD1. Germline V gene sequence: CDR1 LNHDA, CDR2 SQIVND (reference sequence). The ends lost 5 bases at V and 2 bases at J; junction bases unmatched: 5. CDR3 length equals 14 residues. The CDR3 coding sequence is TGTGCCAGTAGTCCTACGACAGGGAACTATGGCTACACCTTC. Translated, it gives CASSPTTGNYGYTF. The full variable domain, its missing parts supplied by reference TRBV19 and TRBJ1-2, is DGGITQSPKYLFRKEGQNVTLSCEQNLNHDAMYWYRQDPGQGLRLIYYSQIVNDFQKGDIAEGYSVSREKKESFPLTVTSAQKNPTAFYLCASSPTTGNYGYTFGSGTRLTVV.

V and J are TRBV18 and TRBJ1-2, with D tentatively TRBD1 (6 bases). The V end was cut by 6 bases, the J end by 1 base, with 18 bases between. This CDR3 has 16 residues. Germline values: CDR1 KGHSH, CDR2 LQKENI. The CDR3 DNA follows: TGTGCCAGCTCCCCTGACCCCCAGGGGCTTAACTATGGCTACACCTTC. It specifies CASSPDPQGLNYGYTF.

V gene TRBV6-5 combines with J gene TRBJ1-1, with D hard to call. V dropped 6 bases and J dropped 4 bases, with 15 bases sitting between them. This CDR3 has 14 amino acids. The germline V gene encodes CDR1 MNHEY and CDR2 SVGAGI. Here the CDR3 DNA reads TGTGCCAGCAGCCGGTTGGTGGGGAGCACTGAAGCTTTCTTT. Encoded protein: CASSRLVGSTEAFF.

This clone was counted between two and nine times. V is TRBV6-4 and J is TRBJ2-1; perhaps TRBD1 as D (6 bases). Germline values: CDR1 MRHNA, CDR2 SNTAGT. V lost 3 bases and J lost 6, with 12 bases in between. The CDR3 runs to 14 residues. CDR3 sequence: CASSEEQGFNEQFF. The CDR3 DNA reads TGTGCCAGCAGTGAGGAACAGGGTTTCAATGAGCAGTTCTTC.

The chain uses TRBV5-1 and TRBJ2-2; 10 bases map to TRBD2. The CDR3 is 15 amino acids. V was pared by 5 bases and J by 4 bases, with 5 bases of the junction left unmatched. Germline CDR1 reads SGHRS; CDR2 reads YFSETQ. The CDR3: CASRTGTSVTGELFF. CDR3 nucleotides: TGCGCCAGCAGAACCGGGACTAGCGTCACCGGGGAGCTGTTTTTT.

The chain couples TRBV7-3 to TRBJ1-1; D is possibly TRBD1 (5 bases). Trimming took 5 bases from V and 5 from J, leaving 15 bases between them. CDR3 length: 14 amino acids. Germline V gene data show CDR1 as SGHTA and CDR2 as FQGTGA. The CDR3 bases are TGTGCCAGCAGCAGAGACGGGGGGGAAACTGAAGCTTTCTTT. Residues: CASSRDGGETEAFF.

The chain couples TRBV15 to TRBJ1-1; a possible D gene is TRBD1 (5 bases). The CDR3 consists of 15 residues. The V end was cut by 4 bases, the J end by 1 base, with 13 bases between. Germline values: CDR1 LNHNV, CDR2 YYDKDF (reference sequence). The CDR3 DNA is TGTGCCACCAGCACCGGAGACAGAACGAACACTGAAGCTTTCTTT. This translates into CATSTGDRTNTEAFF.

This clone was seen only a few times. The genes are TRBV4-1 and TRBJ2-2; weak D call: TRBD2 (5 bases). V was clipped by 0 bases and J by 9 bases, with 11 bases between them. This CDR3 has 14 amino acids. The germline V gene has CDR1 MGHRA and CDR2 YSYEKL. CDR3 sequence reads: CASSQDRRGRELFF. The CDR3 nucleotides are TGCGCCAGCAGCCAAGATCGTCGGGGTCGGGAGCTGTTTTTT.

This chain uses TRBV20-1 with TRBJ2-7, with D maybe TRBD2 (5 bases). CDR1 is DFQATT and CDR2 is SNEGSKA in the germline V gene (reference sequence). V lost 4 bases and J lost 13, with 17 bases in between. The CDR3 is 11 residues long. CDR3 sequence: CSATPWRLAYF. The CDR3 DNA sequence: TGCAGTGCTACTCCTTGGCGCCTAGCCTACTTC.

This chain links TRBV30 with TRBJ2-3; 7 bases align to TRBD1. This CDR3 contains 13 residues. From germline, CDR1 is GTSNPN and CDR2 SVGIG (reference sequence). V was clipped by 2 bases and J by 5 bases; unmatched bases: 4. The CDR3 DNA sequence: TGTGCCTGGAGTCTATCAGGGGGAGATACGCAGTATTTT. Translated, it gives CAWSLSGGDTQYF. Variable domain in full (rest from reference TRBV30 and TRBJ2-3): SQTIHQWPATLVQPVGSPLSLECTVEGTSNPNLYWYRQAAGRGLQLLFYSVGIGQISSEVPQNLSASRPQDRQFILSSKKLLLSDSGFYLCAWSLSGGDTQYFGPGTRLTVL.

The rearrangement joins TRBV5-1 to TRBJ2-7; 7 nucleotides line up with TRBD2. Germline lookup yields CDR1 SGHRS and CDR2 YFSETQ. The V segment lost 4 bases and the J segment 0 bases; nucleotides outside the gene matches: 4. CDR3 length: 14 residues. The CDR3 region has the DNA TGCGCCAGCAGCGTGCTAGCGGACTCCTACGAGCAGTACTTC. Translated: CASSVLADSYEQYF. The variable domain in full, completed from reference TRBV5-1 and TRBJ2-7, reads KAGVTQTPRYLIKTRGQQVTLSCSPISGHRSVSWYQQTPGQGLQFLFEYFSETQRNKGNFPGRFSGRQFSNSRSEMNVSTLELGDSALYLCASSVLADSYEQYFGPGTRLTVT.

Here the CDR3 reads CASTRTGVNTEAFF. The CDR3 DNA follows: TGTGCCAGTACCAGGACCGGGGTGAACACTGAAGCTTTCTTT. The V and J genes are TRBV19 and TRBJ1-1; no definite D call. Germline lookup yields CDR1 LNHDA and CDR2 SQIVND (reference sequence). CDR3 length: 14 amino acids. Deletions cut 7 bases from V and 0 bases from J, with 12 bases between. The entire variable domain, with the rest obtained from reference TRBV19 and TRBJ1-1, is as follows: DGGITQSPKYLFRKEGQNVTLSCEQNLNHDAMYWYRQDPGQGLRLIYYSQIVNDFQKGDIAEGYSVSREKKESFPLTVTSAQKNPTAFYLCASTRTGVNTEAFFGQGTRLTVV.

This clone was recorded only once. This chain joins TRBV10-1 and TRBJ2-1, with TRBD2 matching over 12 bases. Germline CDR1 and CDR2: WNHNN and SYGVQD (reference sequence). V shed 6 bases and J 9 bases; nucleotides not matched to a gene: 6. This CDR3 spans 14 amino acids. Written as DNA, the CDR3 is TGCGCCAGCAGCCCTAGCGGGAGGGATTTTGAGCAGTTCTTC. Encoded protein: CASSPSGRDFEQFF.